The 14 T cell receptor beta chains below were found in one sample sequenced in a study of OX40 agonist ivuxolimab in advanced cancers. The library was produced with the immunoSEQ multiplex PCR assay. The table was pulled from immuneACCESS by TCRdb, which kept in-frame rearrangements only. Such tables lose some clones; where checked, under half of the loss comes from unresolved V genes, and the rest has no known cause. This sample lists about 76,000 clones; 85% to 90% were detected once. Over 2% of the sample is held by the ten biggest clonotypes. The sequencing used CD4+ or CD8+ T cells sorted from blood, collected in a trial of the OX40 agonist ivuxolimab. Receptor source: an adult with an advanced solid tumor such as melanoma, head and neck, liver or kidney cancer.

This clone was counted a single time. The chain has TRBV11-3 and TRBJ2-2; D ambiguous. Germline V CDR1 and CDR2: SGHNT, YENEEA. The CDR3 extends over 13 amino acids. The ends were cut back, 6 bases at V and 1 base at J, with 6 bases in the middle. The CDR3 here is CASSLRNTGELFF. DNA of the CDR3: TGTGCCAGCAGTCTTAGGAACACCGGGGAGCTGTTTTTT.

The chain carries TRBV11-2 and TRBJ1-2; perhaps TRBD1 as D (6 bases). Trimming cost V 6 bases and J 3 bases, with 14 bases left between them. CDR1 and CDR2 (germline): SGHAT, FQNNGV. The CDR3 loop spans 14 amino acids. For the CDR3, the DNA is TGTGCCAGCAGTCAGCCGACAGGCTACTATGGCTACACCTTC. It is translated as CASSQPTGYYGYTF. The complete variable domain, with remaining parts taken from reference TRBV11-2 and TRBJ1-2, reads EAGVAQSPRYKIIEKRQSVAFWCNPISGHATLYWYQQILGQGPKLLIQFQNNGVVDDSQLPKDRFSAERLKGVDSTLKIQPAKLEDSAVYLCASSQPTGYYGYTFGSGTRLTVV.

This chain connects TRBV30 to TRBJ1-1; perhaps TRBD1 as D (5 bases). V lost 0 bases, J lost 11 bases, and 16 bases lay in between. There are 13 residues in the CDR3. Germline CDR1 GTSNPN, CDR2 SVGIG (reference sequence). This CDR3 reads CAWSVGGTERAFF. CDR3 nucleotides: TGTGCCTGGAGTGTAGGTGGGACCGAGAGGGCTTTCTTT.

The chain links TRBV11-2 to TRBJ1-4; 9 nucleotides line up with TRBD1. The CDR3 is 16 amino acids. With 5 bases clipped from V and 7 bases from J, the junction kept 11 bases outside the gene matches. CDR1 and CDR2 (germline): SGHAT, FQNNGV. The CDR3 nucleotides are TGTGCCAGCAGCCCCGAGGCCGAGGACAGGGGTGAAAAACTGTTTTTT. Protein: CASSPEAEDRGEKLFF.

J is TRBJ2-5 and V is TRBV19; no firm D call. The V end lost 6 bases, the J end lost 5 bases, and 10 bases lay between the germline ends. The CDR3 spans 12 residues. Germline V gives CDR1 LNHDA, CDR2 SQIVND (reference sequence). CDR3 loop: CASSHPLETQYF. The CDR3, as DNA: TGTGCCAGTAGCCATCCCCTCGAGACCCAGTACTTC.

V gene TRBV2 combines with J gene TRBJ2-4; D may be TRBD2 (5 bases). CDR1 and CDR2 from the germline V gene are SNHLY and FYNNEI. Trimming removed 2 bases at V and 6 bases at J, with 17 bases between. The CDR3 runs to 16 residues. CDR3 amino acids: CASSEISGSYGNIQYF. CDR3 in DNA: TGTGCCAGCAGTGAAATCTCGGGGAGTTACGGAAACATTCAGTACTTC.

As DNA, the CDR3 is TGTGCCAGCTCCCTAGACAGTGAAGCTTTCTTT. Protein sequence: CASSLDSEAFF. The chain combines TRBV18 with TRBJ1-1; a possible D gene is TRBD1 (5 bases). The V end was cut by 6 bases, the J end by 7 bases, with 9 bases between. There are 11 residues in the CDR3. CDR1 is KGHSH, CDR2 LQKENI, per germline. The full variable domain, its missing parts supplied by reference TRBV18 and TRBJ1-1, is NAGVMQNPRHLVRRRGQEARLRCSPMKGHSHVYWYRQLPEEGLKFMVYLQKENIIDESGMPKERFSAEFPKEGPSILRIQQVVRGDSAAYFCASSLDSEAFFGQGTRLTVV.

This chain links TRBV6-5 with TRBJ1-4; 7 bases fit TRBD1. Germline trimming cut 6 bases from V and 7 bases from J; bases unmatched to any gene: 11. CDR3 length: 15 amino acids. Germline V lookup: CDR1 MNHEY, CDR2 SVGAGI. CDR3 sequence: CASSDRDSEGEKLFF. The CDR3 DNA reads TGTGCCAGCAGCGACCGGGACAGCGAAGGTGAAAAACTGTTTTTT.

The CDR3 sequence: CASSLGTGGETQYF. As DNA, the CDR3 is TGTGCCAGCAGCTTAGGGACAGGGGGGGAGACCCAGTACTTC. The genes are TRBV7-2 and TRBJ2-5; 10 bases line up with TRBD1. The CDR3 runs to 14 residues. The J segment lost 5 bases and the V segment lost 1 base, leaving 1 base of the junction unmatched. CDR1 and CDR2 (germline): SGHTA, FQGNSA.

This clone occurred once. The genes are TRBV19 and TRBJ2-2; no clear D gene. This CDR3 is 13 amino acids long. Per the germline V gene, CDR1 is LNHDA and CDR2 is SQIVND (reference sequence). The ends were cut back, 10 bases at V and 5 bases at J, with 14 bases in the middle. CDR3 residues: CAIARAQTGELFF. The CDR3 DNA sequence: TGTGCCATCGCACGTGCCCAGACCGGGGAGCTGTTTTTT.

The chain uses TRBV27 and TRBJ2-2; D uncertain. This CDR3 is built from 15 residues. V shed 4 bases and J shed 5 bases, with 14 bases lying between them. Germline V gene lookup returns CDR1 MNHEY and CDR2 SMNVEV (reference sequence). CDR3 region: CASSSQSVETGELFF. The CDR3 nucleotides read TGTGCCAGCAGTTCCCAATCAGTTGAGACCGGGGAGCTGTTTTTT.

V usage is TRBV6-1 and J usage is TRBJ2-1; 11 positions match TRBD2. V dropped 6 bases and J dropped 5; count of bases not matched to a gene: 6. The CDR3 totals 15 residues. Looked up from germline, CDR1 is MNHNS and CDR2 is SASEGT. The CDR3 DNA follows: TGTGCCAGCAGAGTTAGCGGGGGGGATAACAATGAGCAGTTCTTC. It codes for CASRVSGGDNNEQFF.

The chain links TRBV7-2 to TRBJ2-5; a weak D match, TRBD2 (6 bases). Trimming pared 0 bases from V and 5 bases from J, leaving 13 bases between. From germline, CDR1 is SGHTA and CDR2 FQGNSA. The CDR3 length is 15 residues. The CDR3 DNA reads TGTGCCAGCAGCTTAGCGGTTGGAGGGATGGAGACCCAGTACTTC. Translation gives CASSLAVGGMETQYF. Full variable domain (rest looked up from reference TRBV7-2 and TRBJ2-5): GAGVSQSPSNKVTEKGKDVELRCDPISGHTALYWYRQSLGQGLEFLIYFQGNSAPDKSGLPSDRFSAERTGGSVSTLTIQRTQQEDSAVYLCASSLAVGGMETQYFGPGTRLLVL.

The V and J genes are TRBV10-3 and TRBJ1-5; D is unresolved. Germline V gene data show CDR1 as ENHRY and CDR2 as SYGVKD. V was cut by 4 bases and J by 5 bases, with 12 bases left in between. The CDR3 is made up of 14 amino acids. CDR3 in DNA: TGTGCCATCAGTGGGGGTAGGGCCGATCAGCCCCAGCATTTT. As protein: CAISGGRADQPQHF.